Listed below are T cell receptor beta chains from one sample, sequenced in a study of siplizumab effects on memory and regulatory T cells. TCRdb's table, derived via immunoSEQ multiplex PCR, lists solely in-frame clones and lacks some. The table records tens of thousands of clones, around 95% of them present only once. The sample consisted of naive CD4+ T cells sorted from blood. The source of these receptors is a human donor in good health. Both conserved end residues are part of each CDR3. The D gene is left open where the match is weak. Size tells how often a clone was seen (once, few, many) or the class of an expanded clone, and some rows leave it out.

j_call: TRBJ2-2; clone_size: NA; v_call: TRBV5-6; d_call: TRBD1; cdr3_nt: TGTGCCAGCAGTCCCGGGACAGGGGGCACCGGGGAGCTGTTTTTT; cdr3_aa: CASSPGTGGTGELFF
j_call: TRBJ2-7; clone_size: NA; v_call: TRBV9; d_call: TRBD2; cdr3_nt: TGTGCCAGCAGCGTAGGCGGGGGGGACTACTACGAGCAGTACTTC; cdr3_aa: CASSVGGGDYYEQYF
j_call: TRBJ2-3; clone_size: NA; v_call: TRBV25-1; d_call: TRBD2; cdr3_nt: TGTGCCAGCAGTGAAATAGGCGGGGGGACCACAGATACGCAGTATTTT; cdr3_aa: CASSEIGGGTTDTQYF
j_call: TRBJ2-1; clone_size: NA; v_call: TRBV6-6; d_call: NA; cdr3_nt: TGTGCCAGCAGTTACTGGAACAATGAGCAGTTCTTC; cdr3_aa: CASSYWNNEQFF
j_call: TRBJ1-3; clone_size: NA; v_call: TRBV5-5; d_call: NA; cdr3_nt: TGTGCCAGCAGCGATCCTCCAGCTGGAAACACCATATATTTT; cdr3_aa: CASSDPPAGNTIYF
j_call: TRBJ2-2; clone_size: NA; v_call: TRBV7-9; d_call: NA; cdr3_nt: TGTGCCAGCAGCTTTTCGGGCGGGGAGCTGTTTTTT; cdr3_aa: CASSFSGGELFF
j_call: TRBJ2-1; clone_size: NA; v_call: TRBV4-3; d_call: NA; cdr3_nt: TGCGCCAGCAGCCAAGACGGGGCCTCGAATGAGCAGTTCTTC; cdr3_aa: CASSQDGASNEQFF
j_call: TRBJ2-5; clone_size: NA; v_call: TRBV19; d_call: NA; cdr3_nt: TGTGCCAGTACCCCCAGTGGGGGGCAAGAGACCCAGTACTTC; cdr3_aa: CASTPSGGQETQYF
j_call: TRBJ1-4; clone_size: NA; v_call: TRBV9; d_call: NA; cdr3_nt: TGTGCCAGCAGCGTAGAAGTCAGTAGAAATGAAAAACTGTTTTTT; cdr3_aa: CASSVEVSRNEKLFF
j_call: TRBJ1-6; clone_size: NA; v_call: TRBV12-5; d_call: TRBD1; cdr3_nt: TGTGCTAGTGGTTCGCTTTCTGGGACAGGGGGAACGCCTAGCTCCTATAATTCACCCCTCCACTTT; cdr3_aa: CASGSLSGTGGTPSSYNSPLHF
j_call: TRBJ1-2; clone_size: NA; v_call: TRBV5-5; d_call: NA; cdr3_nt: TGTGCCAGCAGCCCGGACATAACGGGCTACACCTTC; cdr3_aa: CASSPDITGYTF
j_call: TRBJ2-7; clone_size: NA; v_call: TRBV5-6; d_call: NA; cdr3_nt: TGTGCCAGCAGCCCGGGCCAGGGAGTTCGGTACGAGCAGTACTTC; cdr3_aa: CASSPGQGVRYEQYF
j_call: TRBJ2-2; clone_size: NA; v_call: TRBV21-1; d_call: NA; cdr3_nt: TGTGCCAGCAGCAAAGGTACAGGGTTTACCGGGGAGCTGTTTTTT; cdr3_aa: CASSKGTGFTGELFF
j_call: TRBJ1-2; clone_size: NA; v_call: TRBV19; d_call: NA; cdr3_nt: TGTGCCAGTATCACCCCTGGACGCTATGGCTACACCTTC; cdr3_aa: CASITPGRYGYTF
j_call: TRBJ2-7; clone_size: once; v_call: TRBV28; d_call: NA; cdr3_nt: TGTGCCAGCACCAGCCCGAGATCCTACGAGCAGTACTTC; cdr3_aa: CASTSPRSYEQYF
j_call: TRBJ1-2; clone_size: NA; v_call: TRBV19; d_call: TRBD1; cdr3_nt: TGTGCCAGTAGTACCGTCCTATTACAGGGGTACTATGGCTACACCTTC; cdr3_aa: CASSTVLLQGYYGYTF
j_call: TRBJ2-3; clone_size: few; v_call: TRBV5-1; d_call: TRBD1; cdr3_nt: TGCGCCAGCAGACCCGGGACAGCCACAGATACGCAGTATTTT; cdr3_aa: CASRPGTATDTQYF
j_call: TRBJ1-1; clone_size: NA; v_call: TRBV7-3; d_call: TRBD1; cdr3_nt: TGTGCCAGCAGCTTCCAGGGGGCGCAGGACACTGAAGCTTTCTTT; cdr3_aa: CASSFQGAQDTEAFF
j_call: TRBJ2-3; clone_size: NA; v_call: TRBV2; d_call: NA; cdr3_nt: TGTGCCAGCAGACCCTTTGTGGGGGTAAGGACAGATACGCAGTATTTT; cdr3_aa: CASRPFVGVRTDTQYF
j_call: TRBJ2-2; clone_size: NA; v_call: TRBV6-4; d_call: NA; cdr3_nt: TGTGCCAGCAGGGATCCTACAGGGGAGCTGTTTTTT; cdr3_aa: CASRDPTGELFF
j_call: TRBJ2-1; clone_size: NA; v_call: TRBV6-5; d_call: NA; cdr3_nt: TGTGCCAGCAGTTACTCTGGCCCTTTCAATGAGCAGTTCTTC; cdr3_aa: CASSYSGPFNEQFF
j_call: TRBJ1-1; clone_size: once; v_call: TRBV7-9; d_call: TRBD1; cdr3_nt: TGTGCCAGCAGCCAGACAGGGGGCCCGGTGGAAGCTTTCTTT; cdr3_aa: CASSQTGGPVEAFF
j_call: TRBJ1-6; clone_size: NA; v_call: TRBV19; d_call: TRBD1; cdr3_nt: TGTGCCAGTAGTGGACAGGGACGGGTTGATTCACCCCTCCACTTT; cdr3_aa: CASSGQGRVDSPLHF
j_call: TRBJ1-4; clone_size: NA; v_call: TRBV27; d_call: NA; cdr3_nt: TGTGCCAGCAGTTCAGTCAGAGTAAATGAAAAACTGTTTTTT; cdr3_aa: CASSSVRVNEKLFF
j_call: TRBJ1-1; clone_size: NA; v_call: TRBV18; d_call: NA; cdr3_nt: TGTGCCAGCTCACCACTCACGGAGAACACTGAAGCTTTCTTT; cdr3_aa: CASSPLTENTEAFF
j_call: TRBJ2-7; clone_size: once; v_call: TRBV28; d_call: TRBD1; cdr3_nt: TGTGCCAGCTACTCGACAGGGGCGAGCTCCTACGAGCAGTACTTC; cdr3_aa: CASYSTGASSYEQYF
j_call: TRBJ1-4; clone_size: NA; v_call: TRBV5-1; d_call: NA; cdr3_nt: TGCGCCAGCAGCTCGACCCAGGGAGGAAAACTGTTTTTT; cdr3_aa: CASSSTQGGKLFF
j_call: TRBJ2-3; clone_size: NA; v_call: TRBV7-6; d_call: TRBD1; cdr3_nt: TGTGCCAGCAGTTGGCAGGGGGCTACAGATACGCAGTATTTT; cdr3_aa: CASSWQGATDTQYF
j_call: TRBJ2-3; clone_size: NA; v_call: TRBV15; d_call: NA; cdr3_nt: TGTGCCACCAGCAGAGATCGGGTGACCCCCGTCAACACAGATACGCAGTATTTT; cdr3_aa: CATSRDRVTPVNTDTQYF
j_call: TRBJ1-2; clone_size: NA; v_call: TRBV6-5; d_call: NA; cdr3_nt: TGTGCCAGCAGTTCCGGGACAATTTATGGCTACACCTTC; cdr3_aa: CASSSGTIYGYTF
j_call: TRBJ1-6; clone_size: NA; v_call: TRBV19; d_call: TRBD1; cdr3_nt: TGTGCCAGTAAGGACAGGGGTGGCTCACCCCTCCACTTT; cdr3_aa: CASKDRGGSPLHF
j_call: TRBJ2-1; clone_size: once; v_call: TRBV5-1; d_call: TRBD2; cdr3_nt: TGCGCCAGCACCCGGGGACTAGCTAGGGATGAGCAGTTCTTC; cdr3_aa: CASTRGLARDEQFF
j_call: TRBJ2-7; clone_size: NA; v_call: TRBV7-9; d_call: NA; cdr3_nt: TGTGCCAGCAGCTTCGCACAGGGCTCGTACGAGCAGTACTTC; cdr3_aa: CASSFAQGSYEQYF
j_call: TRBJ1-5; clone_size: few; v_call: TRBV7-8; d_call: NA; cdr3_nt: TGTGCCAGCAGCTTTGTTTCGCCGAATCAGCCCCAGCATTTT; cdr3_aa: CASSFVSPNQPQHF
j_call: TRBJ2-3; clone_size: NA; v_call: TRBV7-2; d_call: TRBD2; cdr3_nt: TGTGCCAGCAGCTTACCAGCGGGGGGGCCCAATACGCAGTATTTT; cdr3_aa: CASSLPAGGPNTQYF
j_call: TRBJ1-5; clone_size: NA; v_call: TRBV7-2; d_call: TRBD1; cdr3_nt: TGTGCCAGCAGCCCTAGGACAGGGGGATCGAATCAGCCCCAGCATTTT; cdr3_aa: CASSPRTGGSNQPQHF